This is a list of T cell receptor beta chains from one sample in a study of tumor-infiltrating lymphocytes in primary liver carcinoma. TCRdb redid the calling of the multiplex PCR reads with MiXCR, one entry per CDR3 protein. Of approximately 47,000 distinct CDR3 sequences in the sample, over 65% were seen once. The sequencing input was liver tumor tissue from sampling region 3. The receptor set was obtained from a man between 35 and 55 years old with primary liver carcinoma and hepatitis B virus infection. The CDR3 runs from the conserved cysteine through the conserved F or W. A D gene is named only where the DNA matches it firmly. Clone size is shown for a subset of rows, as once, few, many or a class of expanded clone.

d_call: NA
j_call: TRBJ1-5
v_call: TRBV28
clone_size: NA
cdr3_aa: CASRSKGALPQHF
cdr3_nt: TGTGCCAGCAGAAGTAAAGGAGCCCTGCCACAGCATTTT

d_call: NA
j_call: TRBJ2-5
v_call: TRBV6-1
clone_size: NA
cdr3_aa: CASNEGTVQTQYF
cdr3_nt: TGTGCCAGCAATGAAGGGACGGTGCAGACCCAGTACTTC

d_call: NA
j_call: TRBJ1-5
v_call: TRBV6-1
clone_size: NA
cdr3_aa: CASSERGLADQHQHF
cdr3_nt: TGTGCCAGCAGTGAACGGGGTCTTGCCGATCAGCACCAGCATTTT

d_call: NA
j_call: TRBJ1-1
v_call: TRBV7-9
clone_size: NA
cdr3_aa: CASSLAFGLQVGNTEALF
cdr3_nt: TGTGCCAGCAGCTTAGCGTTCGGTCTCCAGGTTGGGAACACTGAAGCTCTCTTT

d_call: NA
j_call: TRBJ2-2
v_call: TRBV11-2
clone_size: NA
cdr3_aa: CVSSLVVLTGTGELFF
cdr3_nt: TGTGTCAGCAGCTTAGTAGTGCTAACGGGAACCGGGGAGCTGTTTTTT

d_call: NA
j_call: TRBJ2-1
v_call: TRBV7-8
clone_size: many
cdr3_aa: CASSLGSGRGDNEQFF
cdr3_nt: TGTGCCAGCAGCTTAGGGTCGGGCAGGGGGGACAATGAGCAGTTCTTC

d_call: NA
j_call: TRBJ2-7
v_call: TRBV24-1
clone_size: many
cdr3_aa: CATRPQAPYEQYF
cdr3_nt: TGTGCCACTAGGCCACAGGCCCCCTACGAGCAGTACTTC

d_call: TRBD2
j_call: TRBJ2-7
v_call: TRBV4-1
clone_size: many
cdr3_aa: CASSRDYSYEQYF
cdr3_nt: TGCGCCAGCAGCCGGGACTACTCCTACGAGCAGTACTTC

d_call: NA
j_call: TRBJ2-3
v_call: TRBV11-2
clone_size: NA
cdr3_aa: CASSPDFTNTQYF
cdr3_nt: TGTGCTAGCAGCCCGGACTTTACGAATACGCAGTATTTT

d_call: NA
j_call: TRBJ1-1
v_call: TRBV12-3/TRBV12-4
clone_size: many
cdr3_aa: CASSFAADTEAFF
cdr3_nt: TGTGCCAGCAGTTTCGCAGCAGACACTGAAGCTTTCTTT

d_call: NA
j_call: TRBJ2-1
v_call: TRBV18
clone_size: NA
cdr3_aa: CASSPGNEQFF
cdr3_nt: TGTGCCAGCTCACCGGGTAATGAGCAGTTCTTC

d_call: NA
j_call: TRBJ2-2
v_call: TRBV5-1
clone_size: many
cdr3_aa: CASSLLGQGNTGELFF
cdr3_nt: TGCGCCAGCAGTCTATTAGGGCAGGGGAACACCGGGGAGCTGTTTTTT

d_call: TRBD1
j_call: TRBJ1-5
v_call: TRBV6-5
clone_size: NA
cdr3_aa: CASSRTGEAQPQHF
cdr3_nt: TGTGCCAGCAGTAGGACAGGGGAGGCTCAGCCCCAACATTTT

d_call: TRBD1
j_call: TRBJ1-5
v_call: TRBV12-3/TRBV12-4
clone_size: NA
cdr3_aa: CASSQGDNQPQHF
cdr3_nt: TGTGCCAGCAGTCAGGGGGACAATCAGCCCCAGCATTTT

d_call: NA
j_call: TRBJ2-2
v_call: TRBV11-2
clone_size: NA
cdr3_aa: CASSGWSTGELFF
cdr3_nt: TGTGCCAGCAGTGGGTGGTCAACCGGGGAGCTGTTTTTC

d_call: TRBD2
j_call: TRBJ2-3
v_call: TRBV6-1
clone_size: large
cdr3_aa: CASSQLAGLTTDTQYF
cdr3_nt: TGTGCCAGCAGTCAATTAGCGGGTTTAACCACAGATACGCAGTATTTT

d_call: NA
j_call: TRBJ1-4
v_call: TRBV7-9
clone_size: NA
cdr3_aa: CTSSPPGREKLFF
cdr3_nt: TGTACCAGCAGCCCACCAGGAAGGGAAAAACTGTTTTTT

d_call: NA
j_call: TRBJ2-3
v_call: TRBV4-1
clone_size: NA
cdr3_aa: CASSHAKMYGAYTQYF
cdr3_nt: TGCGCCAGCAGCCACGCCAAAATGTATGGGGCATATACGCAGTATTTT

d_call: NA
j_call: TRBJ1-4
v_call: TRBV4-1
clone_size: NA
cdr3_aa: CASSPPTRGARKKLFF
cdr3_nt: TGCGCCAGCAGCCCACCCACGAGGGGGGCACGCAAAAAACTGTTTTTT

d_call: TRBD2
j_call: TRBJ2-1
v_call: TRBV28
clone_size: NA
cdr3_aa: CASSPLGRAGGEQFF
cdr3_nt: TGTGCCAGCAGTCCCCTGGGAAGGGCGGGGGGTGAGCAGTTCTTC

d_call: NA
j_call: TRBJ2-3
v_call: TRBV4-1
clone_size: once
cdr3_aa: CASSQDFSGSYYEQYF
cdr3_nt: TGCGCCAGCAGCCAAGATTTTAGCGGAAGCTACTACGAGCAGTATTTT

d_call: TRBD2
j_call: TRBJ2-1
v_call: TRBV11-2
clone_size: medium-sized
cdr3_aa: CASSPRASGSYNEQFF
cdr3_nt: TGTGCCAGCAGCCCTCGAGCTAGCGGGTCCTACAATGAGCAGTTCTTC

d_call: NA
j_call: TRBJ2-5
v_call: TRBV6-6
clone_size: NA
cdr3_aa: CASTLVEETLYF
cdr3_nt: TGTGCCAGCACTTTAGTAGAAGAGACCCTGTACTTC

d_call: NA
j_call: TRBJ2-1
v_call: TRBV29-1
clone_size: NA
cdr3_aa: CSVGSPSNSYSEQFF
cdr3_nt: TGCAGCGTGGGGTCTCCTTCCAACTCCTACAGTGAGCAGTTCTTC

d_call: NA
j_call: TRBJ1-2
v_call: TRBV29-1
clone_size: NA
cdr3_aa: CSVAHTVYGYTF
cdr3_nt: TGCAGCGTTGCCCACACAGTATATGGCTACACCTTC

d_call: NA
j_call: TRBJ2-7
v_call: TRBV29-1
clone_size: NA
cdr3_aa: CIVEDQEAAPSYEQYF
cdr3_nt: TGCATCGTTGAAGATCAAGAGGCCGCCCCTTCCTACGAACAGTACTTC

d_call: TRBD1
j_call: TRBJ2-7
v_call: TRBV29-1
clone_size: NA
cdr3_aa: CNVDREGTYEQHF
cdr3_nt: TGCAACGTTGACAGGGAAGGTACCTACGAGCAGCACTTC

d_call: NA
j_call: TRBJ1-6
v_call: TRBV28
clone_size: NA
cdr3_aa: CAGSLNRDNSPLHF
cdr3_nt: TGTGCCGGCAGTTTAAACAGGGATAATTCACCCCTTCACTTT

d_call: NA
j_call: TRBJ1-6
v_call: TRBV28
clone_size: NA
cdr3_aa: CASEGSYNSLLHF
cdr3_nt: TGTGCCAGCGAGGGGTCTTATAATTCACTCCTCCACTTT

d_call: NA
j_call: TRBJ2-1
v_call: TRBV11-2
clone_size: few
cdr3_aa: CASSLGIGLAMGEQFF
cdr3_nt: TGTGCTAGCAGCTTGGGTATCGGACTGGCCATGGGTGAGCAGTTCTTC

d_call: NA
j_call: TRBJ2-7
v_call: TRBV6-6
clone_size: NA
cdr3_aa: CASRPRTQTWEQHF
cdr3_nt: TGTGCCAGCAGACCTAGGACCCAGACCTGGGAGCAGCACTTC

d_call: TRBD1
j_call: TRBJ2-1
v_call: TRBV12-3/TRBV12-4
clone_size: NA
cdr3_aa: CVSSLPGTGLRGEQSF
cdr3_nt: TGTGTCAGCAGTTTGCCCGGGACAGGGCTCCGGGGTGAGCAGTCCTTC

d_call: NA
j_call: TRBJ1-6
v_call: TRBV4-1
clone_size: NA
cdr3_aa: CAGSQGDQCDSPLHF
cdr3_nt: TGCGCCGGCAGCCAAGGGGATCAGTGCGATTCACCCCTCCACTTT

d_call: NA
j_call: TRBJ2-5
v_call: TRBV5-5
clone_size: NA
cdr3_aa: CASSLGLVRGYQETQYF
cdr3_nt: TGTGCCAGCAGTTTAGGGCTAGTAAGAGGGTACCAAGAGACCCAGTACTTC

d_call: NA
j_call: TRBJ2-3
v_call: TRBV2
clone_size: NA
cdr3_aa: CASTLSTRGVTDTQYF
cdr3_nt: TGTGCCAGCACCCTATCCACTAGGGGGGTCACAGATACGCAGTATTTT

d_call: NA
j_call: TRBJ2-7
v_call: TRBV10-2
clone_size: many
cdr3_aa: CASSESSGYAYEQYF
cdr3_nt: TGCGCCAGCAGTGAGTCTTCGGGTTATGCCTACGAGCAGTACTTC

d_call: NA
j_call: TRBJ1-6
v_call: TRBV6-1
clone_size: NA
cdr3_aa: CANAQASGNSPLYF
cdr3_nt: TGTGCCAACGCTCAGGCGTCTGGGAATTCACCCCTCTACTTT

d_call: NA
j_call: TRBJ2-1
v_call: TRBV20-1
clone_size: NA
cdr3_aa: CSVPNLAKEQFF
cdr3_nt: TGCAGTGTCCCGAACCTAGCCAAGGAGCAGTTCTTC

d_call: NA
j_call: TRBJ2-3
v_call: TRBV28
clone_size: many
cdr3_aa: CASSLSPPWDTQYF
cdr3_nt: TGTGCCAGCAGTTTGTCCCCCCCGTGGGATACGCAGTATTTT

d_call: NA
j_call: TRBJ2-7
v_call: TRBV11-1
clone_size: NA
cdr3_aa: CTSSLETTVSYEQCF
cdr3_nt: TGTACCAGCAGCTTAGAGACGACCGTGTCCTACGAGCAGTGCTTC

d_call: NA
j_call: TRBJ2-2
v_call: TRBV7-8
clone_size: NA
cdr3_aa: CADSFRVGKLFF
cdr3_nt: TGTGCCGACAGCTTTAGAGTGGGGAAGCTGTTTTTT

d_call: NA
j_call: TRBJ2-7
v_call: TRBV29-1
clone_size: NA
cdr3_aa: CSVRNREGYEQHF
cdr3_nt: TGCAGCGTTAGGAACCGCGAGGGCTATGAGCAGCACTTC

d_call: TRBD2
j_call: TRBJ2-1
v_call: TRBV28
clone_size: NA
cdr3_aa: CASSLHRGLARVDEQFF
cdr3_nt: TGCGCCAGCAGTCTACATCGTGGACTAGCGAGGGTAGATGAGCAGTTCTTC